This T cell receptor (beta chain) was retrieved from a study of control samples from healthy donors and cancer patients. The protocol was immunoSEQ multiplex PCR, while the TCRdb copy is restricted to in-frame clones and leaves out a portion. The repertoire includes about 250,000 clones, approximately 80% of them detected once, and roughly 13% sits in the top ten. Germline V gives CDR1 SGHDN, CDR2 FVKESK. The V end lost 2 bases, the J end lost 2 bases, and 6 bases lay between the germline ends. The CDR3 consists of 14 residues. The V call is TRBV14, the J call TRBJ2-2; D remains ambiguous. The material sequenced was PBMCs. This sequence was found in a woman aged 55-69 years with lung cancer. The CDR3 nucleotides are TGTGCCAGCAGCCAAACAAGAAACACCGGGGAGCTGTTTTTT. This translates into CASSQTRNTGELFF. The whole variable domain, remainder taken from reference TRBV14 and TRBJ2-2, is EAGVTQFPSHSVIEKGQTVTLRCDPISGHDNLYWYRRVMGKEIKFLLHFVKESKQDESGMPNNRFLAERTGGTYSTLKVQPAELEDSGVYFCASSQTRNTGELFFGEGSRLTVL.